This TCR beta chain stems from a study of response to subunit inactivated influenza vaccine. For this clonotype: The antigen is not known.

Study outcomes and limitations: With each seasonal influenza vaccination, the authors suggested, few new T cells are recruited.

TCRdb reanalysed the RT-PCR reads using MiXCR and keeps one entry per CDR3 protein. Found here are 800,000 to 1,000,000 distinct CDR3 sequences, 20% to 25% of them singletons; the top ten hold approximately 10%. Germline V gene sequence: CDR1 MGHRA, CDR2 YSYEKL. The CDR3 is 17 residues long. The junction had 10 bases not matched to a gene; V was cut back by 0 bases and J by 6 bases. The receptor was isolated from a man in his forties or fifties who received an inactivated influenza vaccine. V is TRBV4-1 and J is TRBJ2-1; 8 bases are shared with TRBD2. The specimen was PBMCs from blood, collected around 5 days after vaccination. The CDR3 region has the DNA TGCGCCAGCAGCCAAGACTCATTCTCGGGACTAGTCAATGAGCAGTTCTTC. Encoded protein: CASSQDSFSGLVNEQFF.